This TCR beta chain was found in a study of T-cell reconstitution after alpha-beta-depleted transplantation in children. Per the germline V gene, CDR1 is SGHTA and CDR2 is FQGNSA. The V segment lost 1 base and the J segment 1 base; nucleotides outside the gene matches: 6. This CDR3 is built from 16 residues. Unique molecular identifiers were used to barcode this TCRbeta library. A single record per CDR3 protein comes from TCRdb applying MiXCR to the PCR reads. The repertoire holds fewer than 90,000 distinct CDR3 sequences, with around 6.6% as singletons. This clonotype was counted many times. This sample comprised PBMCs from the stem cell graft donor, obtained from the stem cell graft. This sequence was found in a human donor who donated a stem cell graft to a child with acute lymphoblastic leukemia. The chain couples TRBV7-2 to TRBJ1-1, with 7 bases aligning to TRBD1. The CDR3 protein is CASSLVGGGANTEAFF. The CDR3 region has the DNA TGTGCCAGCAGCTTAGTTGGAGGGGGCGCGAACACTGAAGCTTTCTTT.